This T cell receptor beta chain was captured by sequencing in a study of long-term antiretroviral therapy in people with HIV. Study-wide results and caveats: Repertoires from HIV showed CDR3 length ranges narrower than those of controls.

Samples were assayed with immunoSEQ v3.0 at survey level. The table came from immunoSEQ multiplex PCR; TCRdb's copy has only in-frame clones and leaves some out. The profile shows about 28,000 clones, around 84% of them singletons. As concerns this clone: The target antigen is unknown.

This clonotype originated in a man between 18 and 35 years old with HIV. Sequencing used unsorted PBMCs, obtained 0.4 years after starting antiretroviral therapy.

CDR3 sequence: CASSRGGGDEQYF. In DNA, the CDR3 is TGTGCCAGCAGCCGGGGCGGGGGGGACGAGCAGTACTTC. The V call is TRBV9, the J call TRBJ2-7; 9 nucleotides match TRBD2. There are 13 residues in the CDR3. Germline lookup yields CDR1 SGDLS and CDR2 YYNGEE. V shed 4 bases and J 5 bases; nucleotides not matched to a gene: 4.